A selection of T cell receptor beta chains follows, all from one sample in a study of OX40 agonist ivuxolimab in advanced cancers. Sequencing used immunoSEQ multiplex PCR; TCRdb keeps in-frame clones, though not all of them. The sample has about 64,000 clones, more than 80% seen once. This sample comprised CD4+ or CD8+ T cells sorted from blood, obtained in a trial of the OX40 agonist ivuxolimab. These receptors were collected from an adult with an advanced solid tumor such as melanoma, head and neck, liver or kidney cancer. The CDR3 runs from the conserved cysteine through the conserved F or W. A D gene is named only where the DNA matches it firmly. Expanded clones get a size class; other rows say once, few or many, or leave the size out.

j_call clone_size d_call v_call cdr3_nt cdr3_aa
TRBJ2-7 . . TRBV19 TGTGCCAGTAGTATAACACGGCGGAACGAGCAGTACTTC CASSITRRNEQYF
TRBJ1-5 . . TRBV2 TGTGCCAGCAGTGTACACGGTGGCAATCAGCCCCAGCATTTT CASSVHGGNQPQHF
TRBJ2-5 . TRBD2 TRBV9 TGTGCCAGCAGCGTAGGACTAGCGGGGGTCCTAGAGACCCAGTACTTC CASSVGLAGVLETQYF
TRBJ1-5 . . TRBV10-2 TGCGCCAGCAGTGAGTCGCATAGCAATCAGCCCCAGCATTTT CASSESHSNQPQHF
TRBJ2-3 . . TRBV18 TGTGCCAGCTCACCGCGACCAGATACGCAGTATTTT CASSPRPDTQYF
TRBJ1-5 many TRBD1 TRBV6-6 TGTGCCAGCAGTACCCAGGGGGCGGGTCAGCCCCAGCATTTT CASSTQGAGQPQHF
TRBJ1-1 . . TRBV7-8 TGTGCCAGCAGCTTGACAGTGCCGCACACTGAAGCTTTCTTT CASSLTVPHTEAFF
TRBJ2-2 . . TRBV28 TGTGCCAGCAGTTTAACAGTCGGGGAGCTGTTTTTT CASSLTVGELFF
TRBJ1-5 . . TRBV30 TGTGCCTGGAGTGTAGGCCCTGTAAAGCCCCAGCATTTT CAWSVGPVKPQHF
TRBJ2-5 . TRBD2 TRBV11-2 TGTGCCAGCAGCTTAGTGGGGACTAGCGGGATCGTAAAGACCCAGTACTTC CASSLVGTSGIVKTQYF
TRBJ1-1 . . TRBV2 TGTGCCAGCGAGAGGGAAAGGACAATGAACACTGAAGCTTTCTTT CASERERTMNTEAFF
TRBJ2-3 . . TRBV6-9 TGTGCCACCCAACTCACAGATACGCAGTATTTT CATQLTDTQYF
TRBJ2-5 . . TRBV9 TGTGCCAGCAGCGCCAGGGTTTGGGAGACCCAGTACTTC CASSARVWETQYF
TRBJ2-2 . . TRBV4-3 TGCGCCAGCAGCCAAGTAAAGGGCGGGGACACCGGGGAGCTGTTTTTT CASSQVKGGDTGELFF
TRBJ2-7 . . TRBV7-9 TGTGCCAGCAGCTCCACCGGGCCCCTGGTCGAGCAGTACTTC CASSSTGPLVEQYF
TRBJ1-1 . TRBD1 TRBV2 TGTGCCAGCAGTCTACAGGGGGCGAACACTGAAGCTTTCTTT CASSLQGANTEAFF
TRBJ2-1 . TRBD2 TRBV5-3 TGTGCCAGAAGCGTTACTAGCGCCACTTACAATGAGCAGTTCTTC CARSVTSATYNEQFF
TRBJ2-1 . . TRBV7-3 TGTGCCAGCAGCTTACTTGGCGGCGGGGAACTCAATGAGCAGTTCTTC CASSLLGGGELNEQFF
TRBJ2-2 . . TRBV7-3 TGTGCCAGCAGCCCCAGCAGCACCGGGGAGCTGTTTTTT CASSPSSTGELFF
TRBJ2-5 . . TRBV5-1 TGCGCCAGCAGCTTGCGAAGGGTTACCAACCAAGAGACCCAGTACTTC CASSLRRVTNQETQYF
TRBJ1-2 . TRBD1 TRBV6-5 TGTGCCAGCAGGACGGGAGGGGGCACTAACTATGGCTACACCTTC CASRTGGGTNYGYTF
TRBJ2-7 . TRBD2 TRBV29-1 TGCAGCCCGGGGGCGGGAGGGCCCAACGAGCAGTACTTC CSPGAGGPNEQYF
TRBJ1-5 . . TRBV19 TGTGCCAGCGACCTAACCGGGACCTCGTTATATAGCAATCAGCCCCAGCATTTT CASDLTGTSLYSNQPQHF
TRBJ2-7 . . TRBV19 TGTGCCACCAAGAGGAGCTTGGGTTACGAGCAGTACTTC CATKRSLGYEQYF
TRBJ2-3 once . TRBV7-2 TGTGCCAGCAGCCCCCTCTTCAGCACTGATACGCAGTATTTT CASSPLFSTDTQYF
TRBJ2-1 . TRBD2 TRBV10-3 TGTGCCATCAGTGACCCGGCGGGAGGGCCGTTTGAGCAGTTCTTC CAISDPAGGPFEQFF
TRBJ2-3 . . TRBV4-1 TGCGCCAGCAGCCAAGCAGGGGCGGTGGCCACAGATACGCAGTATTTT CASSQAGAVATDTQYF
TRBJ2-7 . . TRBV6-6 TGTGCCACCCTTTCCGACACTTCCTACGAGCAGTACTTC CATLSDTSYEQYF
TRBJ2-3 . . TRBV19 TGTGCCAGTAGTATAGCACAGCGCACAGATACGCAGTATTTT CASSIAQRTDTQYF
TRBJ2-7 . TRBD2 TRBV4-2 TGTGCCAGCGCCTCACGGGGGGGGACGCTATCCTACGAGCAGTACTTC CASASRGGTLSYEQYF
TRBJ1-2 . . TRBV6-1 TGTGCCAGCAGTGAAGCACGGGGGCTTGGCTACACCTTC CASSEARGLGYTF
TRBJ2-7 medium-sized TRBD2 TRBV4-3 TGCGCCAGCAGCCAAGGACTAGCGGGGTACGAGCAGTACTTC CASSQGLAGYEQYF
TRBJ2-7 . . TRBV4-1 TGCGCCAGCAGCCAAGACAGGGACTTCCTCTACGAGCAGTACTTC CASSQDRDFLYEQYF
TRBJ1-1 . . TRBV4-3 TGCGCCAGCAGCCAAGTCGGACCAGCGAACACTGAAGCTTTCTTT CASSQVGPANTEAFF
TRBJ1-1 . . TRBV11-2 TGTGCCAGCAGCTTGCGACCGGGAAAAAACACTGAAGCTTTCTTT CASSLRPGKNTEAFF
TRBJ2-5 . . TRBV2 TGTGCCAGCAGTGTGGGTCGGGAGACCCAGTACTTC CASSVGRETQYF
TRBJ2-7 . . TRBV5-1 TGCGCCAGCAGCTTTTCTGGGCCCGGCCCCTACGAGCAGTACTTC CASSFSGPGPYEQYF
TRBJ2-7 . TRBD1 TRBV27 TGTGCCAGCAGTCACCGACAGGGGGGGGAGCAGTACTTC CASSHRQGGEQYF
TRBJ2-5 . . TRBV2 TGTGCCAGCGGGCCCGAGACCCAGTACTTC CASGPETQYF
TRBJ2-3 . . TRBV9 TGTGCCAGCAGCGTAGCTGAGGTGCCCGCAGATACGCAGTATTTT CASSVAEVPADTQYF
TRBJ2-7 . TRBD2 TRBV6-1 TGTGCCAGCAGTGAAAAGCGGGGTTACGAGCAGTACTTC CASSEKRGYEQYF
TRBJ1-5 . . TRBV13 TGTGCCAGCAGCTTACAGGGGCTAAATCAGCCCCAGCATTTT CASSLQGLNQPQHF
TRBJ2-7 . TRBD1 TRBV11-2 TGTGCCAGCAGTTCAATCGTCGGGGACAGGGGGAATATACAGTACTTC CASSSIVGDRGNIQYF
TRBJ2-7 . . TRBV6-6 TGTGCCAGCAGCCGGGACGGGGGAAGCTCCTACGAGCAGTACTTC CASSRDGGSSYEQYF
TRBJ1-2 once . TRBV30 TGTGCCTGGAACCCCGGCCGGGCAGCGGCCTATGGCTACACCTTC CAWNPGRAAAYGYTF
TRBJ1-2 . TRBD1 TRBV5-5 TGTGCCAGCAGCCCCGGGACAGAGACCCTTAGGGGCTACACCTTC CASSPGTETLRGYTF
TRBJ2-3 . TRBD1 TRBV5-8 TGTGCCAGCAGCGCCGGGACAGGGTTCAAAGATACGCAGTATTTT CASSAGTGFKDTQYF
TRBJ2-7 once TRBD1 TRBV5-6 TGTGCCAGCAGCGGCGGACAGGTTACCTACGAGCAGTACTTC CASSGGQVTYEQYF
TRBJ1-2 . TRBD1 TRBV7-2 TGTGCCAGCAGCTTTGGACAGGGGGGCTATGGCTACACCTTC CASSFGQGGYGYTF
TRBJ2-3 . . TRBV7-2 TGTGCCAGCAGCTACAGCACAGATACGCAGTATTTT CASSYSTDTQYF
TRBJ1-5 . . TRBV4-1 TGCGCCAGCAGCCTGAAAGCTAGCAATCAGCCCCAGCATTTT CASSLKASNQPQHF
TRBJ2-7 . . TRBV9 TGTGCCAGCAGCCCCGGACAGCCGAGCTCCTACGAGCAGTACTTC CASSPGQPSSYEQYF
TRBJ2-7 . . TRBV6-5 TGTGCCAGCAGTAAAAATCGGGACACCTACGAGCAGTACTTC CASSKNRDTYEQYF
TRBJ2-7 . . TRBV7-9 TGTGCCAGCAGCTTAGTGGCCGGGACTCTGACCGGCTACGAGCAGTACTTC CASSLVAGTLTGYEQYF
TRBJ1-1 . . TRBV30 TGTGCCTGGAGTGTAGAGCACGGGAACACTGAAGCTTTCTTT CAWSVEHGNTEAFF
TRBJ2-2 . TRBD2 TRBV10-3 TGTGCCATCCCGAACCCGACTAGCGGGGGGGATGGGGAGCTGTTTTTT CAIPNPTSGGDGELFF
TRBJ2-4 . . TRBV30 TGTGCCTGGAGTAGGGGAAACATTCAGTACTTC CAWSRGNIQYF
TRBJ2-3 . TRBD2 TRBV7-2 TGTGCCAGCAGCCGAGTGGGAGCGGGGGGGCCGGGAGATACGCAGTATTTT CASSRVGAGGPGDTQYF